The present entry profiles one T cell receptor (beta chain) with its context. What it binds is unknown. This entry is derived from a study of cytomegalovirus exposure and HLA in healthy donors. Germline-derived CDR1 and CDR2 are KGHSH and LQKENI. The CDR3 spans 14 residues. V lost 4 bases to trimming and J lost 7 bases, with 17 bases between them. It was with 60 Vbeta and 13 Jbeta primers that the PCR ran. Produced via immunoSEQ multiplex PCR; TCRdb's table is partial and in-frame only. The sample consists of 150,000 to 200,000 clones, roughly 77% of them appearing once. Findings and limits, study-wide: The study recorded 150 to 200 TCR beta chains that were cytomegalovirus-associated. Later analysis identified a missense DCLRE1C variant that was linked to TCR beta V- and J-gene trimming.

The rearrangement uses TRBV18 and TRBJ2-7; weak D call: TRBD2 (6 bases). This sequence was found in a woman in her 50s in good health and CMV-seronegative. The sequencing input was PBMCs. CDR3 in amino acids: CASSLGTPPGEQYF. The CDR3 coding sequence is TGTGCCAGCTCACTAGGGACTCCCCCTGGTGAGCAGTACTTC.